The source of this TCR beta chain is a study of blood T cell repertoires in COVID-19. Study-wide background: T cells, B-cell-depleted T cells, or PBMCs supplied cDNA or gDNA.

In the authors' workflow: Amplifying reference gene primers gave estimates of nucleated cell counts. This table comes from immunoSEQ multiplex PCR, and its TCRdb copy is limited to in-frame clones, with some not included. The D gene and trimming were derived from the DNA, and the V and J assignments and clone size from that table. The sample comprises about 260,000 clones, 86% of which are singletons, and roughly 9.8% rests with the top ten. Germline lookup yields CDR1 SQVTM and CDR2 ANQGSEA. The CDR3 has 12 amino acids. V lost 4 bases to trimming and J lost 5 bases, with 10 bases between them. V gene TRBV29-1 combines with J gene TRBJ2-3, with D perhaps matching TRBD1 (5 bases). The sample taken for sequencing was peripheral blood. This TCR came from a man aged 35 to 55 who had recovered from COVID-19. The CDR3 region has the DNA TGCAGCGTTGGGGGTAGGGGAGATACGCAGTATTTT. It specifies CSVGGRGDTQYF.